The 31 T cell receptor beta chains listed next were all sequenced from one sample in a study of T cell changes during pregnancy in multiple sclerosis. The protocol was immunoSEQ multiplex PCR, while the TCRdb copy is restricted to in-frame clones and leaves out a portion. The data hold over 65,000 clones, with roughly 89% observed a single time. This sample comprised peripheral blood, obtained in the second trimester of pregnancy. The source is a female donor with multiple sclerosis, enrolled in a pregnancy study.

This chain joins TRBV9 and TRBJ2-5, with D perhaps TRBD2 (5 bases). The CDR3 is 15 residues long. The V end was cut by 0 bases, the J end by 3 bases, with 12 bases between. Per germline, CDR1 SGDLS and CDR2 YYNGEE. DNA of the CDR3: TGTGCCAGCAGCGTAGCCCCAGGACTGGAAGAGACCCAGTACTTC. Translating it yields CASSVAPGLEETQYF.

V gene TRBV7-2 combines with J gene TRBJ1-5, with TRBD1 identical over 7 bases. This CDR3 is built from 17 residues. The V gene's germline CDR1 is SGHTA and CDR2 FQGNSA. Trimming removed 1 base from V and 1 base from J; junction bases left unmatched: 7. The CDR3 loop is CASSLVGRGVSNQPQHF. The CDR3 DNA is TGTGCCAGCAGCTTAGTTGGCAGGGGGGTAAGCAATCAGCCCCAGCATTTT.

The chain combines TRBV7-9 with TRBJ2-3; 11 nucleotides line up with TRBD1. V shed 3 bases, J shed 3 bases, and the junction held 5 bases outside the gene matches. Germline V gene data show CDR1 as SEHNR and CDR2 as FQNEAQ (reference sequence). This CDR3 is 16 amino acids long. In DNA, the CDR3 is TGTGCCAGCAGCTTTCGTGGACAGGGGGCAACAGATACGCAGTATTTT. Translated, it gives CASSFRGQGATDTQYF.

CDR3 protein: CASSPQWGGAMNTEAFF. DNA of the CDR3: TGTGCCAGCAGCCCCCAGTGGGGGGGTGCGATGAACACTGAAGCTTTCTTT. The chain has TRBV7-6 and TRBJ1-1, with D possibly matching TRBD1 (5 bases). The ends were cut back, 5 bases at V and 0 bases at J, with 19 bases in the middle. Germline CDR1 SGHVS, CDR2 FNYEAQ. The CDR3 has 17 residues.

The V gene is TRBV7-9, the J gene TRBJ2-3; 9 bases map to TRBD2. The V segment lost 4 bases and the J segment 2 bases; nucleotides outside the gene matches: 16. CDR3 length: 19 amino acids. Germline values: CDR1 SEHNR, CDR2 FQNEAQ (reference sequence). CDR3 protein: CASSSPTVRGGHATDTQYF. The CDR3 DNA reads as TGTGCCAGCAGCTCCCCGACTGTGCGGGGGGGCCACGCCACAGATACGCAGTATTTT.

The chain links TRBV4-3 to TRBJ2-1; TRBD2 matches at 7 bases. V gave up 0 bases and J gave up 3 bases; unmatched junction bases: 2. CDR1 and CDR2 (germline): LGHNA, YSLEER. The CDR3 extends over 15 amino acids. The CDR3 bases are TGCGCCAGCAGCCAAGATCGGACTAGCTACAATGAGCAGTTCTTC. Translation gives CASSQDRTSYNEQFF.

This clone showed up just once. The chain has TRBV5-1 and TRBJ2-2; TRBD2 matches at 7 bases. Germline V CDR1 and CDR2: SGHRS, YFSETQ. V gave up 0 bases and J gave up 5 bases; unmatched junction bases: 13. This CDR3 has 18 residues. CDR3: CASSLDLRGTLGTGELFF. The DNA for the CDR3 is TGCGCCAGCAGCTTGGATTTGCGGGGGACCCTTGGGACCGGGGAGCTGTTTTTT.

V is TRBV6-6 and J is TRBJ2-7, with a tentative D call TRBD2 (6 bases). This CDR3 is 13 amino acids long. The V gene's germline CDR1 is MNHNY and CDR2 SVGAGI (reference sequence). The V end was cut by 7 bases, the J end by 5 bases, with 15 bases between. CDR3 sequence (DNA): TGTGCCAGCACCCCCGGAGGGGCCAACGAGCAGTACTTC. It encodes CASTPGGANEQYF.

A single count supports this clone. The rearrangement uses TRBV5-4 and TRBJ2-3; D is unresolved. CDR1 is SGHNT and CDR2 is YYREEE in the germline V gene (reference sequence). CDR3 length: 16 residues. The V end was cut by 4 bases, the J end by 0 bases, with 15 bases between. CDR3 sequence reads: CASSPEVAVSTDTQYF. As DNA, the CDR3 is TGTGCCAGCAGCCCCGAGGTAGCCGTTAGCACAGATACGCAGTATTTT.

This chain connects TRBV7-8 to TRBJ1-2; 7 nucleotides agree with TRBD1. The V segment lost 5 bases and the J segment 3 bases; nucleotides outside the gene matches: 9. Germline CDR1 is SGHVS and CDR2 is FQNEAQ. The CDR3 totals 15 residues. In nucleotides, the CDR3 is TGTGCCAGCAGCCCTATTACAGGGACAGACTATGGCTACACCTTC. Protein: CASSPITGTDYGYTF.

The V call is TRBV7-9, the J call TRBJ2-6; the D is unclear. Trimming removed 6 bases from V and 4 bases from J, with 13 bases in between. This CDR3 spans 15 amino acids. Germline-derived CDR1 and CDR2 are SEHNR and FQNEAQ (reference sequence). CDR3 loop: CASSYTGLGANVLTF. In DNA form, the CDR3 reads TGTGCCAGCAGTTATACTGGGCTCGGGGCCAACGTCCTGACTTTC. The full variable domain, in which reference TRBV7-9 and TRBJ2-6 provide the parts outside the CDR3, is DTGVSQNPRHKITKRGQNVTFRCDPISEHNRLYWYRQTLGQGPEFLTYFQNEAQLEKSRLLSDRFSAERPKGSFSTLEIQRTEQGDSAMYLCASSYTGLGANVLTFGAGSRLTVL.

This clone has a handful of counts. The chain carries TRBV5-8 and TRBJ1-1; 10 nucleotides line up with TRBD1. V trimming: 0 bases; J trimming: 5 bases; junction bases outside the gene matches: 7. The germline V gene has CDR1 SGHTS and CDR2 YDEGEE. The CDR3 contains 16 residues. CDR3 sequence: CASSLGQGALWTEAFF. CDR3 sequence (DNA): TGTGCCAGCAGCTTGGGACAGGGGGCTTTGTGGACTGAAGCTTTCTTT. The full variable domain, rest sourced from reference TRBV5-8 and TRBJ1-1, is EAGVTQSPTHLIKTRGQQATLRCSPISGHTSVYWYQQALGLGLQFLLWYDEGEERNRGNFPPRFSGRQFPNYSSELNVNALELEDSALYLCASSLGQGALWTEAFFGQGTRLTVV.

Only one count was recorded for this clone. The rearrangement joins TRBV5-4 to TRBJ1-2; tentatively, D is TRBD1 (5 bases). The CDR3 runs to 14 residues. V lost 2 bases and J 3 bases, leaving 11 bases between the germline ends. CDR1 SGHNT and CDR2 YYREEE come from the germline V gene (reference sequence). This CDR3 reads CASSLQRGYYGYTF. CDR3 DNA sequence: TGTGCCAGCAGCTTACAAAGGGGCTACTATGGCTACACCTTC. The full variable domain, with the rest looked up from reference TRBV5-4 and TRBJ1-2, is ETGVTQSPTHLIKTRGQQVTLRCSSQSGHNTVSWYQQALGQGPQFIFQYYREEENGRGNFPPRFSGLQFPNYSSELNVNALELDDSALYLCASSLQRGYYGYTFGSGTRLTVV.

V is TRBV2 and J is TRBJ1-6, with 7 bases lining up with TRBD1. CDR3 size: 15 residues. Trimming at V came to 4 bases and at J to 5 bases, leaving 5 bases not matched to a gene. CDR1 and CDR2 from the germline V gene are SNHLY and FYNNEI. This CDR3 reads CASSGQGRNNSPLHF. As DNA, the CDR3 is TGTGCCAGCAGTGGACAGGGACGAAATAATTCACCCCTCCACTTT.

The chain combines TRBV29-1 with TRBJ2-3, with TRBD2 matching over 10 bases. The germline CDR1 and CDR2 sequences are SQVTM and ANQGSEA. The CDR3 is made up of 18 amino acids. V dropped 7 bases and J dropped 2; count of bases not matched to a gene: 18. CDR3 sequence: CSALGPAGGDMHTDTQYF. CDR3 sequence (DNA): TGCAGCGCCCTAGGCCCAGCGGGGGGGGATATGCACACAGATACGCAGTATTTT.

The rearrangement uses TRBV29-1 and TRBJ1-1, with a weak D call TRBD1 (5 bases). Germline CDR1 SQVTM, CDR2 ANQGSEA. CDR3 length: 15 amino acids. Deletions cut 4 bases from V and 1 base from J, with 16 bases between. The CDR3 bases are TGCAGCGTTGTACGTATTGGGGGGACGAACACTGAAGCTTTCTTT. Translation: CSVVRIGGTNTEAFF.

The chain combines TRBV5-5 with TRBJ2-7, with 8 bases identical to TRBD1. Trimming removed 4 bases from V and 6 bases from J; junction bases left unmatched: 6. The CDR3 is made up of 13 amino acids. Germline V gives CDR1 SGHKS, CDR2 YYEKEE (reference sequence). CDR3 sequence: CASSILTGAEQYF. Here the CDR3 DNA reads TGTGCCAGCAGCATACTGACAGGGGCCGAGCAGTACTTC.

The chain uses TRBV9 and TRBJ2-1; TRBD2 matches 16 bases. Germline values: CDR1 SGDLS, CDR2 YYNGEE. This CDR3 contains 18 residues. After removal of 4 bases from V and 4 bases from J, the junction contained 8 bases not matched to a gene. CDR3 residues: CASSPMGLAGGPYNEQFF. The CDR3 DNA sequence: TGTGCCAGCAGCCCGATGGGACTAGCGGGGGGGCCTTACAATGAGCAGTTCTTC. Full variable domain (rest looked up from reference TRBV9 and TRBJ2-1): DSGVTQTPKHLITATGQRVTLRCSPRSGDLSVYWYQQSLDQGLQFLIQYYNGEERAKGNILERFSAQQFPDLHSELNLSSLELGDSALYFCASSPMGLAGGPYNEQFFGPGTRLTVL.

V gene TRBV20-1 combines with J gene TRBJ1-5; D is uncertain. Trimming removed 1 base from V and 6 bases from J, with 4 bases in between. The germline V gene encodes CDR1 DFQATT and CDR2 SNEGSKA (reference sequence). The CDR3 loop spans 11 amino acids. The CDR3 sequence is CSARVLQPQHF. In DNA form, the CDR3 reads TGCAGTGCTAGAGTTCTTCAGCCCCAGCATTTT.

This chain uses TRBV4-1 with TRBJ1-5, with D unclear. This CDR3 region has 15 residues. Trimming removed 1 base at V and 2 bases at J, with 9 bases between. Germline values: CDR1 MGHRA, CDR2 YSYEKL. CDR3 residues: CASSQGNQGNQPQHF. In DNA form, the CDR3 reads TGCGCCAGCAGCCAAGGGAACCAGGGCAATCAGCCCCAGCATTTT.

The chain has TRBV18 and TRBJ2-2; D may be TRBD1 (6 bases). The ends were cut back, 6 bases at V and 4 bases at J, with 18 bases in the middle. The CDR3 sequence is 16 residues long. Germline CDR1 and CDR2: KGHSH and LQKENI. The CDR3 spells CASSRPTGASTGELFF. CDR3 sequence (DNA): TGTGCCAGCTCGCGGCCGACAGGAGCTTCCACCGGGGAGCTGTTTTTT.

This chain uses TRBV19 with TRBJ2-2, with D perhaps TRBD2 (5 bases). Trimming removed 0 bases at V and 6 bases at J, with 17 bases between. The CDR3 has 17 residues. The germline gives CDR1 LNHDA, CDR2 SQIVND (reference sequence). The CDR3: CASSIDVRVKAAGELFF. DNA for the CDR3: TGTGCCAGTAGTATAGACGTGCGGGTCAAGGCCGCCGGGGAGCTGTTTTTT.

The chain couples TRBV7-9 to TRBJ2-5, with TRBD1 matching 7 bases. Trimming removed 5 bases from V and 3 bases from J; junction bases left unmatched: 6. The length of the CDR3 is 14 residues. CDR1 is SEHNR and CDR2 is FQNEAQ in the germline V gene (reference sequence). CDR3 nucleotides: TGTGCCAGCAGCCCCCCGGGGACAGAAGAGACCCAGTACTTC. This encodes CASSPPGTEETQYF.

DNA for the CDR3: TGTGCCAGCAGTTTATTCGGCGCGGGGGGAAGTCTCGGGGAGCTGTTTTTT. Its protein is CASSLFGAGGSLGELFF. The chain couples TRBV28 to TRBJ2-2, with 8 bases lining up with TRBD2. Trimming took 1 base from V and 7 from J; bases not matched to a gene: 11. The CDR3 length is 17 residues. In germline, CDR1 is MDHEN, CDR2 SYDVKM.

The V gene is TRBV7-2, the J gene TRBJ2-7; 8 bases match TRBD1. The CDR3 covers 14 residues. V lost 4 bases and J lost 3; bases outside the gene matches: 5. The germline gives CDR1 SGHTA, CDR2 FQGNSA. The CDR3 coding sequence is TGTGCCAGCAGCTCCGGGACAGGCGGCTACGAGCAGTACTTC. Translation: CASSSGTGGYEQYF.

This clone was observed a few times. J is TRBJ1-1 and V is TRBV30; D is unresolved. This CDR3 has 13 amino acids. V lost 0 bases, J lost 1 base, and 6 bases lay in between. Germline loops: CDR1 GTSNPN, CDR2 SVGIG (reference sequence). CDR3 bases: TGTGCCTGGAGTGTTGGCCGGAACACTGAAGCTTTCTTT. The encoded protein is CAWSVGRNTEAFF.

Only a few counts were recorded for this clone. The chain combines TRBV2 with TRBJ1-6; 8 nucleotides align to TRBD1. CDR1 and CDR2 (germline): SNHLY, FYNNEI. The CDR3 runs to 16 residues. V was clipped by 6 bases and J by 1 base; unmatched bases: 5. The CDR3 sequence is CASSDRGRSYNSPLHF. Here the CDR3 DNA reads TGTGCCAGCAGCGACAGGGGTAGATCCTATAATTCACCCCTCCACTTT. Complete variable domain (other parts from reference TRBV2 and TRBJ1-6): EPEVTQTPSHQVTQMGQEVILRCVPISNHLYFYWYRQILGQKVEFLVSFYNNEISEKSEIFDDQFSVERPDGSNFTLKIRSTKLEDSAMYFCASSDRGRSYNSPLHFGNGTRLTVT.

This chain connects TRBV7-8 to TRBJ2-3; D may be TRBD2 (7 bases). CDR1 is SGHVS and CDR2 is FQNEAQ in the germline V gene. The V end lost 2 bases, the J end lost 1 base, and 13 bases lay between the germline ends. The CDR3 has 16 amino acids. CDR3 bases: TGTGCCAGCAGCTTATTAGGGGGGGCCGGCACAGATACGCAGTATTTT. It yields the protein CASSLLGGAGTDTQYF.

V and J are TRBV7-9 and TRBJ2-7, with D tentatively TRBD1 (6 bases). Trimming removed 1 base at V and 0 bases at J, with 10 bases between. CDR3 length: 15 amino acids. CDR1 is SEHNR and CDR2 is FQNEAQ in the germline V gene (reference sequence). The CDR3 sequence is CASSLGTVSSYEQYF. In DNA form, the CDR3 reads TGTGCCAGCAGCTTAGGGACAGTAAGCTCCTACGAGCAGTACTTC.

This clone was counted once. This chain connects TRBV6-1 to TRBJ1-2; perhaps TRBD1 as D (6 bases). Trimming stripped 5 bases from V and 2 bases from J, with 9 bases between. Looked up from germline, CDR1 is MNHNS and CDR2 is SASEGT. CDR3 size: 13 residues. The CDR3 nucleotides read TGTGCCAGCAGTCGGACAGAGAACTATGGCTACACCTTC. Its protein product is CASSRTENYGYTF.

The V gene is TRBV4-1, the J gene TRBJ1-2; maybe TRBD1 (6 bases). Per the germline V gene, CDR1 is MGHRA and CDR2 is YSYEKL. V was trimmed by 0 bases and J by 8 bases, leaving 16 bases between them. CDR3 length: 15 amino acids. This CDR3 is CASSQDLRTDRGYTF. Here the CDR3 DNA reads TGCGCCAGCAGCCAAGATCTACGGACCGACAGGGGCTACACCTTC.